The 29 T cell receptor beta chains below all came from one sample that was sequenced in a study of long-term antiretroviral therapy in people with HIV (dated by TCRdb to between 2021 and 2024). The immunoSEQ hsTCRB v3.0 assay was used at survey level resolution for TRB variable region sequencing. This is the immuneACCESS table as TCRdb keeps it, with only in-frame sequences that have V and J called. A part of the clones is gone; compared with another copy, unresolved V genes explain less than half, and the rest is unexplained. A total of approximately 35,000 clones appear in this sample, around 97% of them only once. Jointly, the top ten make up around 3.2% of the sample. The sample was unsorted PBMCs, taken 6.9 years after starting antiretroviral therapy. Every receptor here comes from a man between 25 and 39 years old with HIV.

The chain combines TRBV9 with TRBJ1-1; D gene unclear. The CDR3 length is 14 residues. Trimming cost V 0 bases and J 4 bases, with 10 bases left between them. Germline CDR1 reads SGDLS; CDR2 reads YYNGEE. The CDR3 spells CASSVGDYSTEAFF. CDR3 coding DNA: TGTGCCAGCAGCGTAGGCGACTATTCCACTGAAGCTTTCTTT. Complete variable domain (other parts from reference TRBV9 and TRBJ1-1): DSGVTQTPKHLITATGQRVTLRCSPRSGDLSVYWYQQSLDQGLQFLIQYYNGEERAKGNILERFSAQQFPDLHSELNLSSLELGDSALYFCASSVGDYSTEAFFGQGTRLTVV.

DNA for the CDR3: TGCGCCAGCAGCCAAGGAAACCCTTTAGCGGGGGTCCAAGAGACCCAGTACTTC. It encodes CASSQGNPLAGVQETQYF. The chain uses TRBV4-1 and TRBJ2-5; 9 bases align to TRBD2. Unmatched junction bases numbered 10, after V lost 1 base and J lost 1 base. The germline V gene has CDR1 MGHRA and CDR2 YSYEKL. The CDR3 length is 18 residues.

V and J are TRBV7-6 and TRBJ1-5, with D tentatively TRBD1 (5 bases). CDR1 and CDR2 from the germline V gene are SGHVS and FNYEAQ. This CDR3 comprises 14 residues. The V gene lost 10 bases and the J gene lost 0 bases, with 13 bases spanning the gap. The DNA for the CDR3 is TGTGCCAAGCTTAGGGGATATAGCAATCAGCCCCAGCATTTT. Translated: CAKLRGYSNQPQHF.

This chain uses TRBV14 with TRBJ2-7; D not resolved. Germline V gene sequence: CDR1 SGHDN, CDR2 FVKESK. The CDR3 totals 15 residues. Between the trimmed V and J ends, which lost 2 bases and 7 bases, there was a span of 18 bases. The CDR3 DNA is TGTGCCAGCAGCCAAAAATCCCGTCTGGCGTGGGAGCAGTACTTC. Translated: CASSQKSRLAWEQYF.

The V gene is TRBV6-5, the J gene TRBJ1-5; D not resolved. The V end lost 2 bases, the J end lost 2 bases, and 10 bases lay between the germline ends. The CDR3 loop spans 15 amino acids. Germline-derived CDR1 and CDR2 are MNHEY and SVGAGI. The CDR3 DNA is TGTGCCAGCAGTTACGCCCCCGGGGGCAATCAGCCCCAGCATTTT. Amino acid sequence: CASSYAPGGNQPQHF.

The chain links TRBV7-2 to TRBJ2-3; 7 bases map to TRBD1. This CDR3 is built from 14 residues. With 4 bases clipped from V and 4 bases from J, the junction kept 5 bases outside the gene matches. Germline CDR1 SGHTA, CDR2 FQGNSA. CDR3 DNA sequence: TGTGCCAGCAGCTCCCACAGGGGCGCAGATACGCAGTATTTT. Translating it yields CASSSHRGADTQYF. The full variable domain, its missing parts supplied by reference TRBV7-2 and TRBJ2-3, is GAGVSQSPSNKVTEKGKDVELRCDPISGHTALYWYRQSLGQGLEFLIYFQGNSAPDKSGLPSDRFSAERTGGSVSTLTIQRTQQEDSAVYLCASSSHRGADTQYFGPGTRLTVL.

This chain uses TRBV9 with TRBJ2-1; 10 positions match TRBD2. The germline V gene encodes CDR1 SGDLS and CDR2 YYNGEE. V lost 4 bases to trimming and J lost 9 bases; unmatched junction nucleotides: 13. This CDR3 spans 16 amino acids. The CDR3 nucleotides are TGTGCCAGCAGCCCAAATAGCGGGAGGCCATGGGGTGAGCAGTTCTTC. Its translation is CASSPNSGRPWGEQFF.

The rearrangement joins TRBV19 to TRBJ1-1; no firm D call. Between the trimmed V and J ends, which lost 2 bases and 1 base, there was a span of 5 bases. CDR1 LNHDA and CDR2 SQIVND come from the germline V gene (reference sequence). The CDR3 has 13 amino acids. CDR3 loop: CASSIWGNTEAFF. CDR3 DNA sequence: TGTGCCAGTAGTATATGGGGGAACACTGAAGCTTTCTTT.

The chain has TRBV30 and TRBJ1-2, with 7 bases identical to TRBD1. The CDR3 runs 11 residues. The germline gives CDR1 GTSNPN, CDR2 SVGIG (reference sequence). Unmatched junction bases numbered 1, after V lost 3 bases and J lost 6 bases. CDR3 loop: CAWRGQHGYTF. The CDR3 coding sequence is TGTGCCTGGAGGGGACAGCATGGCTACACCTTC.

CDR3: CASSLKGGLEKLFF. The CDR3 nucleotides are TGTGCCAGCAGCTTGAAGGGCGGACTTGAAAAACTGTTTTTT. The chain carries TRBV5-4 and TRBJ1-4, with D hard to call. CDR3 length: 14 amino acids. Trimming cost V 1 base and J 7 bases, with 11 bases left between them. Per germline, CDR1 SGHNT and CDR2 YYREEE (reference sequence). Together with reference TRBV5-4 and TRBJ1-4, the CDR3 gives the full variable domain: ETGVTQSPTHLIKTRGQQVTLRCSSQSGHNTVSWYQQALGQGPQFIFQYYREEENGRGNFPPRFSGLQFPNYSSELNVNALELDDSALYLCASSLKGGLEKLFFGSGTQLSVL.

V is TRBV14 and J is TRBJ1-2; no reliable D call. The V and J ends lost 0 bases and 4 bases respectively, with 9 bases between them. This CDR3 spans 14 amino acids. CDR1 and CDR2 (germline): SGHDN, FVKESK. CDR3 protein: CASSQDRTTYGYTF. The CDR3, as DNA: TGTGCCAGCAGCCAAGATCGGACTACCTATGGCTACACCTTC.

Notes on this clone: The sample has other DNA sequences that encode this CDR3 too. CDR3 residues: CASSLGGGLYEQYF. CDR3 DNA: TGTGCCAGCAGCTTAGGCGGTGGTTTATACGAGCAGTACTTC. This chain joins TRBV11-2 and TRBJ2-7; D uncertain. CDR1 SGHAT and CDR2 FQNNGV come from the germline V gene. There are 14 residues in the CDR3. Trimming removed 1 base from V and 4 bases from J, with 11 bases in between.

The chain's CDR3 is CASSQDSDPAGGKRKTQYF. In DNA form, the CDR3 reads TGCGCCAGCAGCCAAGATTCCGACCCAGCAGGGGGCAAAAGGAAGACCCAGTACTTC. The rearrangement links TRBV4-3 to TRBJ2-5; TRBD1 matches at 8 bases. The J segment lost 6 bases and the V segment lost 0 bases, leaving 18 bases of the junction unmatched. The CDR3 extends over 19 amino acids. The germline V gene encodes CDR1 LGHNA and CDR2 YSLEER.

J is TRBJ1-3 and V is TRBV11-2; the D is unclear. Trimming left V 1 base short and J 1 base short, with 11 bases between. The CDR3 length is 16 residues. Germline V gives CDR1 SGHAT, CDR2 FQNNGV. CDR3: CASSLAWLPSGNTIYF. CDR3 bases: TGTGCCAGCAGCTTAGCCTGGCTTCCATCTGGAAACACCATATATTTT.

The V call is TRBV27, the J call TRBJ1-1; 7 nucleotides align to TRBD1. In germline, CDR1 is MNHEY, CDR2 SMNVEV (reference sequence). V dropped 7 bases and J dropped 6; count of bases not matched to a gene: 17. CDR3 length equals 16 residues. CDR3 in amino acids: CASTPFGRQGGAEAFF. CDR3 nucleotides: TGTGCCAGCACCCCCTTCGGGCGACAGGGAGGTGCTGAAGCTTTCTTT.

The chain joins TRBV19 to TRBJ2-7; D is perhaps TRBD1 (6 bases). The CDR3 has 13 residues. Trimming cost V 5 bases and J 1 base, with 9 bases left between them. CDR1 is LNHDA and CDR2 is SQIVND in the germline V gene (reference sequence). CDR3 bases: TGTGCCAGTAGTCCCCAGGGGTCCTACGAGCAGTACTTC. This encodes CASSPQGSYEQYF. The variable domain in full, with the rest retrieved from reference TRBV19 and TRBJ2-7, is DGGITQSPKYLFRKEGQNVTLSCEQNLNHDAMYWYRQDPGQGLRLIYYSQIVNDFQKGDIAEGYSVSREKKESFPLTVTSAQKNPTAFYLCASSPQGSYEQYFGPGTRLTVT.

The chain joins TRBV5-6 to TRBJ1-1; a weak D match, TRBD1 (5 bases). Between the trimmed V and J ends, which lost 4 bases and 1 base, there was a span of 14 bases. CDR3 length: 15 residues. The germline gives CDR1 SGHDT, CDR2 YYEEEE. This CDR3 is CASSLVETENTEAFF. The CDR3 DNA reads as TGTGCCAGCAGCCTGGTTGAGACAGAGAACACTGAAGCTTTCTTT.

The rearrangement links TRBV28 to TRBJ2-6; D remains unclear. Germline assignment: CDR1 MDHEN and CDR2 SYDVKM. CDR3 size: 15 residues. The V end lost 9 bases, the J end lost 0 bases, and 12 bases lay between the germline ends. This CDR3 reads CARQSFCSGANVLTF. The CDR3 DNA follows: TGTGCCAGGCAGTCTTTTTGCTCTGGGGCCAACGTCCTGACTTTC.

The V and J genes are TRBV9 and TRBJ1-1, with 8 bases lining up with TRBD1. Trimming at V came to 4 bases and at J to 4 bases, leaving 3 bases not matched to a gene. Germline V gives CDR1 SGDLS, CDR2 YYNGEE. This CDR3 contains 13 residues. CDR3 region: CASSPQGATEAFF. CDR3 in DNA: TGTGCCAGCAGCCCCCAGGGGGCCACTGAAGCTTTCTTT.

The V call is TRBV13, the J call TRBJ2-3, with TRBD2 identical over 14 bases. Germline V CDR1 and CDR2: PRHDT, FYEKMQ (reference sequence). Losses at the gene ends were 3 bases for V and 2 bases for J; bases not matched to a gene: 4. The CDR3 covers 17 residues. CDR3 protein: CASSFWTSGGYTDTQYF. The CDR3 region has the DNA TGTGCCAGCAGCTTTTGGACTAGCGGGGGGTACACAGATACGCAGTATTTT.

This clone was seen only once. V gene TRBV9 combines with J gene TRBJ1-2; TRBD1 matches at 11 bases. Germline values: CDR1 SGDLS, CDR2 YYNGEE. This CDR3 is built from 14 residues. Unmatched junction bases numbered 5, after V lost 3 bases and J lost 7 bases. The CDR3 spells CASSAGQGAPGYTF. In nucleotides, the CDR3 is TGTGCCAGCAGCGCAGGACAGGGGGCGCCTGGCTACACCTTC.

This chain uses TRBV6-1 with TRBJ1-3, with no clear D. V gave up 3 bases and J gave up 3 bases, with 6 bases separating them. The CDR3 spans 13 residues. Looked up from germline, CDR1 is MNHNS and CDR2 is SASEGT. The CDR3 nucleotides are TGTGCCAGCAGTGATGGAGGTGGAAACACCATATATTTT. This translates into CASSDGGGNTIYF.

This clone came up once. CDR3 amino acids: CASSVALTGGTGELFF. CDR3 nucleotides: TGTGCCAGCAGCGTAGCTCTGACAGGGGGGACCGGGGAGCTGTTTTTT. The rearrangement joins TRBV11-2 to TRBJ2-2, with 9 positions matching TRBD1. J gave up 5 bases and V 5 bases, and 9 bases lay outside the gene matches. Germline V CDR1 and CDR2: SGHAT, FQNNGV. CDR3 length equals 16 residues.

The rearrangement links TRBV4-3 to TRBJ1-6; 7 positions match TRBD1. The CDR3 consists of 15 residues. Germline V lookup: CDR1 LGHNA, CDR2 YSLEER. The V gene end was trimmed by 1 base and the J gene end by 7 bases; junction bases not matched to a gene: 4. For the CDR3, the DNA is TGCGCCAGCAGCCAAGGGTCACAGGGGAATTCACCCCTCCACTTT. Translated, it gives CASSQGSQGNSPLHF.

The chain combines TRBV7-9 with TRBJ1-2, with no clear D. Germline CDR1 and CDR2: SEHNR and FQNEAQ (reference sequence). The CDR3 totals 11 residues. Trimming left V 5 bases short and J 8 bases short, with 9 bases between. The CDR3 DNA sequence: TGTGCCAGCAGCAAAGAAGAAGGCTACACCTTC. Translation: CASSKEEGYTF.

The J gene is TRBJ2-1, the V gene TRBV4-3; D call uncertain. The CDR3 sequence is 13 residues long. Trimming removed 2 bases from V and 3 bases from J, with 5 bases in between. Looked up from germline, CDR1 is LGHNA and CDR2 is YSLEER. The CDR3 DNA follows: TGCGCCAGCAGCCAACTGGTCTACAATGAGCAGTTCTTC. This gives the protein CASSQLVYNEQFF.

The J gene is TRBJ2-2, the V gene TRBV6-5; 8 nucleotides agree with TRBD2. This CDR3 spans 14 amino acids. The junction had 6 bases not matched to a gene; V was cut back by 6 bases and J by 6 bases. Looked up from germline, CDR1 is MNHEY and CDR2 is SVGAGI. CDR3 coding DNA: TGTGCCAGCAGCCGACTAGCGTGGTCCGGGGAGCTGTTTTTT. Translation gives CASSRLAWSGELFF.

This chain joins TRBV19 and TRBJ2-6; D is unclear. V lost 1 base and J 1 base, leaving 5 bases between the germline ends. Germline CDR1 and CDR2: LNHDA and SQIVND (reference sequence). The CDR3 loop spans 15 amino acids. The CDR3 DNA sequence: TGTGCCAGTAGTATAGGGACGTCTGGGGCCAACGTCCTGACTTTC. Its protein is CASSIGTSGANVLTF.

This chain connects TRBV28 to TRBJ2-2, with 8 bases identical to TRBD2. V shed 10 bases and J 4 bases; nucleotides not matched to a gene: 11. This CDR3 is built from 15 residues. Germline values: CDR1 MDHEN, CDR2 SYDVKM. This CDR3 is CATHPTSGSTGELFF. The CDR3 region has the DNA TGTGCCACCCATCCCACTAGCGGAAGCACCGGGGAGCTGTTTTTT. Combining the CDR3 with reference TRBV28 and TRBJ2-2 gives the whole variable domain DVKVTQSSRYLVKRTGEKVFLECVQDMDHENMFWYRQDPGLGLRLIYFSYDVKMKEKGDIPEGYSVSREKKERFSLILESASTNQTSMYLCATHPTSGSTGELFFGEGSRLTVL.